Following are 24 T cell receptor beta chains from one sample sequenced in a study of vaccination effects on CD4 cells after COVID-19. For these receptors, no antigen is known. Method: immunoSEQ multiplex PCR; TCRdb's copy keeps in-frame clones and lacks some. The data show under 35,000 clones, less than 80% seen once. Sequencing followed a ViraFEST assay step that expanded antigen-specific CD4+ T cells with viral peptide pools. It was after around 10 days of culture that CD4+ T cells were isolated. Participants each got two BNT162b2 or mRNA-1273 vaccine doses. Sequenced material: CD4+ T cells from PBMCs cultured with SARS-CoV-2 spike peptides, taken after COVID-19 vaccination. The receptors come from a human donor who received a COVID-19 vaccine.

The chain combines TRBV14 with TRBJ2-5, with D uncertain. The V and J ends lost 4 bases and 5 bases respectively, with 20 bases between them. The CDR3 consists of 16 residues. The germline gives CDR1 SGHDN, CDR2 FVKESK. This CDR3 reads CASSRRQPNNGETQYF. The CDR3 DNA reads TGTGCCAGCAGCCGTCGTCAACCAAACAACGGGGAGACCCAGTACTTC.

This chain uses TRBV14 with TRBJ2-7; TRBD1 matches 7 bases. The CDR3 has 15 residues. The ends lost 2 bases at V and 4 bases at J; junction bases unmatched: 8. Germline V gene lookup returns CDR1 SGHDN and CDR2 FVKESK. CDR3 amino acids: CASSQTGQRIYEQYF. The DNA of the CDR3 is TGTGCCAGCAGCCAAACGGGACAGAGAATTTACGAGCAGTACTTC.

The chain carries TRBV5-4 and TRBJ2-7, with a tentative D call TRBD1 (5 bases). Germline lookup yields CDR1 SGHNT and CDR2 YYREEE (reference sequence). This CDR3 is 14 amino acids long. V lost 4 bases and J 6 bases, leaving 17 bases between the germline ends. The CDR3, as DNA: TGTGCCAGCAGCCCAAGAGCAGGGTCGGGCGAGCAGTACTTC. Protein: CASSPRAGSGEQYF.

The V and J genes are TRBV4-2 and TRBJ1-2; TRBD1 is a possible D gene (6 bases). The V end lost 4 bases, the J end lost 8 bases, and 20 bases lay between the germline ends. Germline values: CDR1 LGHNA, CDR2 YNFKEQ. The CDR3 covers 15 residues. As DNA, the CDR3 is TGTGCCAGCAGCCGGGACGCCGGGACACCACAGGGCTACACCTTC. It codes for CASSRDAGTPQGYTF.

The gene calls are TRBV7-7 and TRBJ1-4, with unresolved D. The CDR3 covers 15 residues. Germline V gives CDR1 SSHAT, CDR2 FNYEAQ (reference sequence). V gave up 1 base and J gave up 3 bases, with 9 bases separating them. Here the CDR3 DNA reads TGTGCCAGCAGCTTAGGAAGCAGCTCTAATGAAAAACTGTTTTTT. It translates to CASSLGSSSNEKLFF.

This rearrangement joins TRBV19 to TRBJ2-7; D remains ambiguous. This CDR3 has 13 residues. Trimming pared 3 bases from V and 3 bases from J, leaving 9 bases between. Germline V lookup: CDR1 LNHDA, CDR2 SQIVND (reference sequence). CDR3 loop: CASSILDGYEQYF. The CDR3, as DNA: TGTGCCAGTAGTATTTTGGACGGCTACGAGCAGTACTTC.

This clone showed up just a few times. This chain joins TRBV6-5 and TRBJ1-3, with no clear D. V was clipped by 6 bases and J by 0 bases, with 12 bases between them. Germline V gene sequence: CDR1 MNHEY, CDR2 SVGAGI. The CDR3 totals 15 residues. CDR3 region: CASSVEPLSGNTIYF. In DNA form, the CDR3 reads TGTGCCAGCAGCGTAGAACCGCTCTCTGGAAACACCATATATTTT.

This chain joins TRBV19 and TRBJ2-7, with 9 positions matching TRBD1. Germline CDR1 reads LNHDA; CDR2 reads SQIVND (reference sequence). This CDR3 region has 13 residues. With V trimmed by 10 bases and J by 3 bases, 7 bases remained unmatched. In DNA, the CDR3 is TGTGCCACTTTGGACAGGGGAGGCTACGAGCAGTACTTC. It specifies CATLDRGGYEQYF.

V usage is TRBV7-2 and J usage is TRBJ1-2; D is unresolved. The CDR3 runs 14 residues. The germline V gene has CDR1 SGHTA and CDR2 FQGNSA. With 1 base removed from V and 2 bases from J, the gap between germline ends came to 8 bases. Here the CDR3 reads CASSLGPVNYGYTF. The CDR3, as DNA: TGTGCCAGCAGCTTAGGTCCGGTGAACTATGGCTACACCTTC.

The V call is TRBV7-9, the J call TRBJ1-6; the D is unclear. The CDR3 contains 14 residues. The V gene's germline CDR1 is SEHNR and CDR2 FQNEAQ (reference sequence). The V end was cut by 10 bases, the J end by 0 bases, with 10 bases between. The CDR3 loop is CATRASSYNSPLHF. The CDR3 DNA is TGTGCCACCCGGGCCAGCTCCTATAATTCACCCCTCCACTTT. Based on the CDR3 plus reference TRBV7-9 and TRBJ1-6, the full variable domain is DTGVSQNPRHKITKRGQNVTFRCDPISEHNRLYWYRQTLGQGPEFLTYFQNEAQLEKSRLLSDRFSAERPKGSFSTLEIQRTEQGDSAMYLCATRASSYNSPLHFGNGTRLTVT.

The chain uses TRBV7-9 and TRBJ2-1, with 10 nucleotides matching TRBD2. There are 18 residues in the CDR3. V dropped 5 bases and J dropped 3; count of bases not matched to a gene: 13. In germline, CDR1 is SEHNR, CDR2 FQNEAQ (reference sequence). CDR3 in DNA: TGTGCCAGCAGCGGACCGCTGTCCGCTAGCGGGGGCTACAATGAGCAGTTCTTC. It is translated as CASSGPLSASGGYNEQFF.

The CDR3 DNA sequence: TGTGCCAGCAGTGAGAGGGACAGGGCAAACTATGGCTACACCTTC. This gives the protein CASSERDRANYGYTF. The chain couples TRBV2 to TRBJ1-2, with 9 positions matching TRBD1. J gave up 2 bases and V 3 bases, and 4 bases lay outside the gene matches. CDR3 size: 15 residues. Per the germline V gene, CDR1 is SNHLY and CDR2 is FYNNEI.

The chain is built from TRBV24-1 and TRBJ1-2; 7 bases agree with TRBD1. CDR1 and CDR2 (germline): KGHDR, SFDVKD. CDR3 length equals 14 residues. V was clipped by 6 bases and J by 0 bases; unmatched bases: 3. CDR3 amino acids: CATSPGGSNYGYTF. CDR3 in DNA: TGTGCCACCAGTCCAGGGGGATCTAACTATGGCTACACCTTC.

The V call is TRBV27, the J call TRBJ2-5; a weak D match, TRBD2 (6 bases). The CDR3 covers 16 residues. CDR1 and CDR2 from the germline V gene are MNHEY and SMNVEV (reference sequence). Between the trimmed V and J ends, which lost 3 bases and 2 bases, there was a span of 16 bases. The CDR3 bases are TGTGCCAGCAGTTTTATAGGCCTCGGGAGTCAAGAGACCCAGTACTTC. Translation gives CASSFIGLGSQETQYF.

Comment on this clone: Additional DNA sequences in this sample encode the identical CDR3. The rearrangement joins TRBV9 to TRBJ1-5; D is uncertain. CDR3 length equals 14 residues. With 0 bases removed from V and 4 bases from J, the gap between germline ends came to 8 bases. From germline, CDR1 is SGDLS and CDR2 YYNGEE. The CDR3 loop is CASSVGTVNQPQHF. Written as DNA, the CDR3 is TGTGCCAGCAGCGTAGGTACGGTGAATCAGCCCCAGCATTTT.

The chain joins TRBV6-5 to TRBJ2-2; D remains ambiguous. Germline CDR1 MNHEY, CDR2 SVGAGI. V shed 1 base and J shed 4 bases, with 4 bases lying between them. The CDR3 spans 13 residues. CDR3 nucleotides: TGTGCCAGCAGTTACTGGACCACCGGGGAGCTGTTTTTT. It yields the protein CASSYWTTGELFF.

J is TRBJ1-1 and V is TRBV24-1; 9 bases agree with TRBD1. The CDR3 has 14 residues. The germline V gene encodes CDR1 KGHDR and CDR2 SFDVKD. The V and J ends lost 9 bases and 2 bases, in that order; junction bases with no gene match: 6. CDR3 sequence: CATARGQGNTEAFF. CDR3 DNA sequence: TGTGCCACCGCGCGGGGACAGGGTAACACTGAAGCTTTCTTT.

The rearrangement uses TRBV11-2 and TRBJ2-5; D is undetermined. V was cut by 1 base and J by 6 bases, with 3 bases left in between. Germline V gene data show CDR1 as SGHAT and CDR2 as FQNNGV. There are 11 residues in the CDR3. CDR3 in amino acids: CASSLGQTQYF. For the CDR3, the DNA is TGTGCCAGCAGCTTAGGGCAGACCCAGTACTTC. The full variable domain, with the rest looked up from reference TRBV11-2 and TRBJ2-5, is EAGVAQSPRYKIIEKRQSVAFWCNPISGHATLYWYQQILGQGPKLLIQFQNNGVVDDSQLPKDRFSAERLKGVDSTLKIQPAKLEDSAVYLCASSLGQTQYFGPGTRLLVL.

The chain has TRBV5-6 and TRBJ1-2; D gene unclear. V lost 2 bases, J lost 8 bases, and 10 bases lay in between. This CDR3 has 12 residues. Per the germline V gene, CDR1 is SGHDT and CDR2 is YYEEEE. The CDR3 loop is CASSFGSVGYTF. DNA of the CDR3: TGTGCCAGCAGCTTCGGTTCGGTGGGCTACACCTTC.

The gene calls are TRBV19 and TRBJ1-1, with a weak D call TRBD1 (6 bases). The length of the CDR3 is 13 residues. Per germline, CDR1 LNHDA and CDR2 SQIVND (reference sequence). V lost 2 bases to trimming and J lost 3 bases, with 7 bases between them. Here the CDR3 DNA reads TGTGCCAGTAGTATAAAGGGGGACACTGAAGCTTTCTTT. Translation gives CASSIKGDTEAFF.

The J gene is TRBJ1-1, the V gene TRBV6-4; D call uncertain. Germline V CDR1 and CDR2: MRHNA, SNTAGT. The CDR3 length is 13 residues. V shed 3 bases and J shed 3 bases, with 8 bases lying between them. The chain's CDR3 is CASSEMVDTEAFF. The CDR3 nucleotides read TGTGCCAGCAGTGAAATGGTTGACACTGAAGCTTTCTTT.

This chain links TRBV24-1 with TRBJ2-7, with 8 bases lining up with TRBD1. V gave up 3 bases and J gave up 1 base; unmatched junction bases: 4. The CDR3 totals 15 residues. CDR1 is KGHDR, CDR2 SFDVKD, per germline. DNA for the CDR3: TGTGCCACCAGTGATCCCGGGACAGGTTCCTACGAGCAGTACTTC. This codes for CATSDPGTGSYEQYF.

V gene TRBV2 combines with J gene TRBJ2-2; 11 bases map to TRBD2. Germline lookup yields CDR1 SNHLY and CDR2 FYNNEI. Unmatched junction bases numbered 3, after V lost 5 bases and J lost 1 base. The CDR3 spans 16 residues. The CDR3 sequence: CASSLSGGGNTGELFF. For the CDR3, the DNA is TGTGCCAGCAGTCTTAGCGGGGGGGGGAACACCGGGGAGCTGTTTTTT.

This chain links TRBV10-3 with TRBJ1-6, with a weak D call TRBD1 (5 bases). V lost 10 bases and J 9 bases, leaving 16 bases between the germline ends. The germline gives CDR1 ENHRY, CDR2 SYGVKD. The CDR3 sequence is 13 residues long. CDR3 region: CATWDFLGSPLHF. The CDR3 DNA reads TGTGCCACCTGGGACTTCTTAGGTTCACCCCTCCACTTT.